This is a list of T cell receptor beta chains from one sample in a study of beta chain features in type 1 diabetes. TCRdb's copy holds only in-frame clones and misses some; the assay was immunoSEQ multiplex PCR. The table records tens of thousands of clones, 64% of them present only once. Material: Tregs from blood. These receptors all stem from a woman aged 30 to 39 in good health. Both conserved end residues are part of each CDR3. Each record gives: J gene, D gene, V gene, clone size, CDR3 DNA, CDR3 protein. The D gene is left open where the match is weak. For some rows the clone size is stated as once, few or many, or as a class when expanded; others skip it.

TRBJ1-1,NA,TRBV4-2,few,TGTGCCAGCAGCCAAGAGATCTGGGAGAATGAAGCTTTCTTT,CASSQEIWENEAFF
TRBJ1-5,TRBD1,TRBV30,NA,TGTGCCTCATCGGACAGGGCAAGTTCTCAGCCCCAGCATTTT,CASSDRASSQPQHF
TRBJ1-2,NA,TRBV4-2,once,TGTGCCAGCAGCCAAATACACAACTATGGCTACACCTTC,CASSQIHNYGYTF
TRBJ1-2,NA,TRBV28,NA,TGTGCCAGCAGTTCTCTAGGCTCGGCGTCTCGCTATGGCTACACCTTC,CASSSLGSASRYGYTF
TRBJ2-5,TRBD2,TRBV28,NA,TGTGCCAGCAGTTTATCGGGCGGGGGAGGCCAAGAGACCCAGTACTTC,CASSLSGGGGQETQYF
TRBJ2-7,NA,TRBV10-3,few,TGTGCCATCAGTGACCGGGGGGCAGTCACCTACGAGCAGTACTTC,CAISDRGAVTYEQYF
TRBJ2-3,NA,TRBV28,NA,TGTGCCAGCTCCCAGAGACATGGGGATACGCAGTATTTT,CASSQRHGDTQYF
TRBJ2-5,NA,TRBV9,NA,TGTGCCAGCAGCGTAGGGGGGCAAGGAACCCAGTACTTC,CASSVGGQGTQYF
TRBJ2-3,NA,TRBV7-9,NA,TGTGCCAGCAAGGTGACAGGAGGAACAGATACGCAGTATTTT,CASKVTGGTDTQYF
TRBJ2-1,NA,TRBV5-4,NA,TGTGCCAGCAGCTTAATGTTAACAGATCACTACAATGAGCAGTTCTTC,CASSLMLTDHYNEQFF
TRBJ2-5,TRBD1,TRBV7-2,NA,TGTGCCAGCAGCGCGGGACAGGGAGGAGAGACCCAGTACTTC,CASSAGQGGETQYF
TRBJ1-1,NA,TRBV7-9,few,TGTGCCAGCAGCTTAGGAGGGGGGGAAGGCACTGAAGCTTTCTTT,CASSLGGGEGTEAFF
TRBJ2-7,TRBD2,TRBV30,NA,TGTGCCTGGAGTGTTTCTAGCGGAGGCTACGAGCAGTACTTC,CAWSVSSGGYEQYF
TRBJ2-1,NA,TRBV7-9,NA,TGTGCCAGCAGCTTAGCAACGGGGAGCCGATACAATGAGCAGTTCTTC,CASSLATGSRYNEQFF
TRBJ2-3,NA,TRBV2,once,TGTGCCAGCAGTGAAGACAGGGTAGCAGATACGCAGTATTTT,CASSEDRVADTQYF
TRBJ1-2,TRBD1,TRBV28,once,TGTGCCAGCAGTTTCTGGGACAGAGCTAACTATGGCTACACCTTC,CASSFWDRANYGYTF
TRBJ1-2,TRBD1,TRBV7-2,NA,TGTGCCAGCAGCCCAGGACAGGGGAACTATGGCTACACCTTC,CASSPGQGNYGYTF
TRBJ2-7,NA,TRBV28,NA,TGTGCCAGCAGTTTATCCGTAGCTTGGGAGCAGTACTTC,CASSLSVAWEQYF
TRBJ2-7,TRBD1,TRBV29-1,NA,TGCAGCGTTGCGGGGACAGGGGGACGGGAGCAGTACTTC,CSVAGTGGREQYF
TRBJ1-5,TRBD1,TRBV6-4,NA,TGTGCCAGCAGCCCGGACAGGGGAGGAAATCAGCCCCAGCATTTT,CASSPDRGGNQPQHF
TRBJ2-1,TRBD2,TRBV5-1,once,TGCGCCAGTGGGACTAGCGGGGTATACAATGAGCAGTTCTTC,CASGTSGVYNEQFF
TRBJ2-5,TRBD2,TRBV15,NA,TGTGCCAGCAGCGGGAGCCTCGGTGAGACCCAGTACTTC,CASSGSLGETQYF
TRBJ2-7,TRBD1,TRBV28,NA,TGTGCCAGCAGGAACACAGGGGGCGCTGAGCAGTACTTC,CASRNTGGAEQYF
TRBJ2-3,TRBD1,TRBV7-2,NA,TGTGCCAGCAGCCCGGGACAGGGCACAGATACGCAGTATTTT,CASSPGQGTDTQYF
TRBJ2-7,NA,TRBV4-3,NA,TGCGCCAGCAGCCAAGATTCTCCGGGAGCCCTACTTGGGGAGCAGTACTTC,CASSQDSPGALLGEQYF
TRBJ2-7,TRBD2,TRBV7-9,NA,TGTGCCAGCAGCTTGGGGGGAGGGCCCGGTATCACGTACGAGCAGTACTTC,CASSLGGGPGITYEQYF
TRBJ1-3,NA,TRBV7-2,NA,TGTGCCAGCAGCCTGGGGGGGCGCGGTAGAAACACCATATATTTT,CASSLGGRGRNTIYF
TRBJ2-2,TRBD1,TRBV18,NA,TGTGCCAGCTCACCCGTTAAGGACAGGGCAGCCGGGGAGCTGTTTTTT,CASSPVKDRAAGELFF
TRBJ2-5,NA,TRBV5-4,NA,TGTGCCAGCAGCTTGGGCAGGGAAGAGACCCAGTACTTC,CASSLGREETQYF
TRBJ2-5,TRBD2,TRBV4-2,NA,TGTGCCAGCAGCCAAGGGGGACTAGCGGGAGGTGGGGAGACCCAGTACTTC,CASSQGGLAGGGETQYF
TRBJ2-1,TRBD2,TRBV4-3,NA,TGCGCCAGCAGCCACCGCTCGGCTAGCGGGAGTTCAAAACAGTTCTTC,CASSHRSASGSSKQFF
TRBJ1-2,NA,TRBV7-2,few,TGTGCCAGCAGCCGTACAGGGCTCTGGGGCTACACCTTC,CASSRTGLWGYTF
TRBJ2-7,TRBD2,TRBV11-2,once,TGTGCCAGCAGCTTAGCGGGAGGATCCTACGAGCAGTACTTC,CASSLAGGSYEQYF
TRBJ2-2,TRBD2,TRBV7-2,once,TGTGCCAGCAGCCAAGTATTAGCGGGAGGGGCCGGGGAGCTGTTTTTT,CASSQVLAGGAGELFF
TRBJ2-7,TRBD1,TRBV28,NA,TGTGCCAGCAGTTTTCACGGGACAGGGGACCACGAGCAGTACTTC,CASSFHGTGDHEQYF
TRBJ1-1,TRBD1,TRBV29-1,NA,TGCAGCGCCGACAGGGCGTATGGAGTGAACACTGAAGCTTTCTTT,CSADRAYGVNTEAFF
TRBJ2-2,TRBD2,TRBV7-3,NA,TGTGCCAGCAGCTTACGGCTAGCGGGAGGGCCTCCGGAGCTGTTTTTT,CASSLRLAGGPPELFF
TRBJ1-5,TRBD1,TRBV10-1,NA,TGCGCCAGCAGTGAGTCGGGGGGACAGGTAAAAAATCAGCCCCAGCATTTT,CASSESGGQVKNQPQHF
TRBJ2-1,NA,TRBV14,NA,TGTGCCAGCAGCCAAGATAGACTGAATGAGCAGTTCTTC,CASSQDRLNEQFF
TRBJ2-3,TRBD2,TRBV4-3,NA,TGCGCCAGCAGCCAAGATGGGACTAGCGGCACAGATACGCAGTATTTT,CASSQDGTSGTDTQYF
TRBJ2-7,TRBD2,TRBV15,NA,TGTGCCACCAGCAGAGATCATAGCGGGCGCTACGAGCAGTACTTC,CATSRDHSGRYEQYF
TRBJ2-5,NA,TRBV28,NA,TGTGCCAGCAGCCCCCAGGCAGTAGGCCAAGAGACCCAGTACTTC,CASSPQAVGQETQYF
TRBJ2-7,NA,TRBV29-1,few,TGCAGCGTACGGGGAAGGCTCCTCGAGCAGTACTTC,CSVRGRLLEQYF
TRBJ2-2,NA,TRBV28,NA,TGTGCCAGCAGAAACGGACAGACCAACACCGGGGAGCTGTTTTTT,CASRNGQTNTGELFF
TRBJ2-2,TRBD2,TRBV25-1,NA,TGTGCCAGCAGTGTCTATAGCGGGAGTGGCACCGGGGAGCTGTTTTTT,CASSVYSGSGTGELFF
TRBJ2-5,NA,TRBV28,NA,TGTGCCAGCAGGAGTACAGGGAGCCAGACCCAGTACTTC,CASRSTGSQTQYF
TRBJ1-1,TRBD1,TRBV5-4,NA,TGTGCCAGCAGCTTCTCCTCCGGGACAGGGTACTCTGAAGCTTTCTTT,CASSFSSGTGYSEAFF
TRBJ2-1,NA,TRBV29-1,few,TGCAGCGTTAAAGCCTATGACAGGAGAAATGAGCAGTTCTTC,CSVKAYDRRNEQFF
TRBJ2-7,TRBD1,TRBV6-1,once,TGTGCCACTACAACCGGGACAGTCTACGAGCAGTACTTC,CATTTGTVYEQYF
TRBJ2-7,NA,TRBV7-2,NA,TGTGCCAGCAGCTTAGTTGGGGCGGCATACGAGCAGTACTTC,CASSLVGAAYEQYF